Listed here are 17 T cell receptor beta chains from one sample, sequenced in a study of metastatic and nonmetastatic thyroid tumors. TCRdb re-clonotyped the PCR reads via MiXCR. This sample has 35,000 to 50,000 clones, with around 28% found just once. All patients reached thyroid surgery having received no treatment beforehand. The specimen sequenced was blood. The origin of the receptors is a male donor with papillary thyroid cancer or a benign thyroid nodule (not recorded which). Some clones in this sample may be carry-over from other donors' samples.

Details on this clone: A much larger clone differs by one base, so this may be a read error. The V and J genes are TRBV20-1 and TRBJ2-5, with D unclear. Germline assignment: CDR1 DFQATT and CDR2 SNEGSKA (reference sequence). The ends were cut back, 4 bases at V and 1 base at J, with 7 bases in the middle. The CDR3 length is 12 residues. Here the CDR3 DNA reads TGCAGTGCTACCTTGTCCCAAGAGACCCAGTACTTC. Its protein is CSATLSQETQYF.

The sample holds many counts of this clone. This rearrangement joins TRBV28 to TRBJ1-5; D ambiguous. Per germline, CDR1 MDHEN and CDR2 SYDVKM. The CDR3 runs to 13 residues. V shed 5 bases and J shed 9 bases, with 14 bases lying between them. The CDR3 coding sequence is TGTGCCAGCAGTCCGGGTAGTGTGCTGCCCCAGCATTTT. It encodes CASSPGSVLPQHF.

Turning to this clone: Given the absence of the conserved phenylalanine or tryptophan at the CDR3 end, a read error is likely. The V and J genes are TRBV5-1 and TRBJ1-3; D is uncertain. The CDR3 spans 14 residues. Germline loops: CDR1 SGHRS, CDR2 YFSETQ. V was trimmed by 0 bases and J by 8 bases, leaving 12 bases between them. This chain's CDR3 is CASSLAGRIDTIYL. DNA of the CDR3: TGCGCCAGCAGCTTGGCCGGCAGGATCGACACCATATATTTG.

A few counts support this clone. The V gene is TRBV19, the J gene TRBJ1-2; TRBD1 matches 8 bases. The CDR3 covers 14 residues. CDR1 is LNHDA and CDR2 is SQIVND in the germline V gene (reference sequence). V was pared by 8 bases and J by 8 bases, with 13 bases of the junction left unmatched. CDR3 nucleotides: TGTGCCAGTCGTAAGGACAGGGACTATGGGGGCTACACCTTC. Amino acids: CASRKDRDYGGYTF.

The chain recombines TRBV9 with TRBJ2-3, with 7 bases fitting TRBD1. V lost 2 bases and J lost 6; bases outside the gene matches: 9. Per germline, CDR1 SGDLS and CDR2 YYNGEE. The CDR3 has 15 amino acids. CDR3 protein: CASSVGTVRTDTQYF. In DNA, the CDR3 is TGTGCCAGCAGCGTCGGGACAGTCAGAACGGATACGCAGTATTTT.

The chain employs TRBV6-1 and TRBJ2-7, with TRBD2 as a possible D gene (6 bases). Germline V gene lookup returns CDR1 MNHNS and CDR2 SASEGT. This CDR3 comprises 13 residues. Trimming took off 11 bases at V and 8 bases at J, with 22 bases between the two ends. The CDR3 loop is CAGAGRGEYQQYF. DNA of the CDR3: TGTGCCGGCGCGGGGAGAGGGGAATACCAGCAGTACTTC.

Comments on this clone: This clone may be a read error of a much larger clone one base away. The V gene is TRBV10-2, the J gene TRBJ2-7; 7 bases line up with TRBD1. In germline, CDR1 is WSHSY, CDR2 SAAADI. Trimming at V came to 3 bases and at J to 2 bases, leaving 10 bases not matched to a gene. There are 16 residues in the CDR3. The CDR3 is CASSEPNRGWPYEQYF. CDR3 DNA sequence: TGCGCCAGCAGTGAACCTAACAGGGGCTGGCCCTACGAGCAGTACTTC.

The genes are TRBV18 and TRBJ2-3; D gene ambiguous. CDR3 length: 15 amino acids. Germline CDR1 KGHSH, CDR2 LQKENI. V was cut by 0 bases and J by 7 bases, with 14 bases left in between. The CDR3 spells CASSPPYVPANTQYF. The CDR3 nucleotides read TGTGCCAGCTCACCACCGTACGTCCCCGCCAATACGCAGTATTTT.

J is TRBJ2-2 and V is TRBV12-3 or TRBV12-4; 10 nucleotides align to TRBD2. The CDR3 runs to 15 residues. V lost 3 bases to trimming and J lost 7 bases; unmatched junction nucleotides: 5. The DNA of the CDR3 is TGTGCCAGCAGTTTGAGCGGGAGGGGGAGCGGGGAGCTGTTTTTT. Amino acids: CASSLSGRGSGELFF.

This clone was counted at least ten times. DNA for the CDR3: TGTGCCAGCAAAAAAGGAGGTACTAGCTATGGCTACACCTTC. Protein sequence: CASKKGGTSYGYTF. The V gene is TRBV27, the J gene TRBJ1-2; D is uncertain. Per germline, CDR1 MNHEY and CDR2 SMNVEV (reference sequence). This CDR3 comprises 14 residues. Trimming took 7 bases from V and 4 from J, leaving 16 bases between them.

DNA for the CDR3: TGTGCCAGCAGTTACTCAGGTCTAGCGGTATTTTACAATGAGCAGTTCTTC. It is translated as CASSYSGLAVFYNEQFF. The chain couples TRBV6-5 to TRBJ2-1, with 7 bases lining up with TRBD2. CDR1 MNHEY and CDR2 SVGAGI come from the germline V gene. The CDR3 is made up of 17 amino acids. J gave up 4 bases and V 0 bases, and 9 bases lay outside the gene matches.

The chain joins TRBV18 to TRBJ2-1; 10 nucleotides align to TRBD2. The junction had 5 bases not matched to a gene; V was cut back by 3 bases and J by 9 bases. CDR3 length: 14 residues. Germline CDR1 KGHSH, CDR2 LQKENI. In DNA form, the CDR3 reads TGTGCCAGCTCACCGGCTAGCGGGAGAGGTGAGCAGTTCTTC. Residues: CASSPASGRGEQFF.

This clone was counted at least ten times. The chain has TRBV2 and TRBJ2-6; 7 bases are shared with TRBD1. The CDR3 spans 18 residues. Trimming removed 4 bases from V and 1 base from J; junction bases left unmatched: 10. Germline CDR1 SNHLY, CDR2 FYNNEI. The CDR3 protein is CASSGSRGIQSGANVLTF. The CDR3 DNA reads TGTGCCAGCAGTGGTTCCAGGGGGATCCAGTCTGGGGCCAACGTCCTGACTTTC.

This rearrangement joins TRBV19 to TRBJ2-2, with D possibly matching TRBD1 (6 bases). The CDR3 has 15 residues. Germline assignment: CDR1 LNHDA and CDR2 SQIVND (reference sequence). V shed 5 bases and J shed 3 bases, with 13 bases lying between them. In DNA form, the CDR3 reads TGTGCCAGTAGTTCGGGACATGTTTACACCGGGGAGCTGTTTTTT. Residues: CASSSGHVYTGELFF.

This clone was recorded a few times. The conserved final phenylalanine or tryptophan is absent from the CDR3, which likely points to a read error. The chain employs TRBV19 and TRBJ1-2; 8 bases agree with TRBD1. The germline V gene encodes CDR1 LNHDA and CDR2 SQIVND (reference sequence). The CDR3 is 14 amino acids. After removal of 6 bases from V and 5 bases from J, the junction contained 8 bases not matched to a gene. The CDR3 DNA reads TGTGCCAGTAGCCCCGGGACAGGTGGATATGGCTACACCTTA. Encoded protein: CASSPGTGGYGYTL.

The table lists this clone with many counts. V gene TRBV3-1 combines with J gene TRBJ1-1; perhaps TRBD1 as D (6 bases). Germline CDR1 is LGHDT and CDR2 is YNNKEL (reference sequence). CDR3 length: 18 amino acids. The V end lost 0 bases, the J end lost 10 bases, and 27 bases lay between the germline ends. CDR3 coding DNA: TGTGCCAGCAGCCAAGATGGGGGGGCTGTGGGACGATTTTTAGTAGCTTTCTTT. Its protein product is CASSQDGGAVGRFLVAFF.

The sample holds many counts of this clone. The chain combines TRBV5-4 with TRBJ2-2; no clear D gene. CDR1 is SGHNT, CDR2 YYREEE, per germline (reference sequence). V gave up 3 bases and J gave up 7 bases, with 4 bases separating them. The CDR3 runs 11 residues. Here the CDR3 reads CASSSIGELFF. The CDR3 DNA reads TGTGCCAGCAGCTCAATCGGGGAGCTGTTTTTT.